These 4 T cell receptor beta chains were all obtained from the same sample, sequenced in a study of prognosis after radiotherapy for stage I lung cancer. Using two-round multiplex PCR, the authors amplified TCR beta CDR3 from genomic DNA. Primers specific to each TRBV and TRBJ gene were used in first-round PCR. TCRdb recomputed calls from the multiplex PCR reads with MiXCR, one row per CDR3 protein. Of around 30,000 distinct CDR3 sequences in the sample, under 35% are singletons; the top ten hold about 33%. The sample in question was PBMCs, obtained before or after stereotactic body radiation therapy (not recorded which). The receptor source for this set is a donor aged 50 or older with non-small cell lung cancer.

The chain recombines TRBV20-1 with TRBJ2-1; perhaps TRBD1 as D (5 bases). The germline CDR1 and CDR2 sequences are DFQATT and SNEGSKA (reference sequence). V lost 6 bases and J 7 bases, leaving 22 bases between the germline ends. The CDR3 length is 15 residues. For the CDR3, the DNA is TGCAGTGCCGATAGTACTGGGCTTAGGGGTAATGAGCAGTTCTTC. Translating it yields CSADSTGLRGNEQFF.

This clonotype was counted only a few times. The rearrangement links TRBV18 to TRBJ2-1; 8 bases match TRBD2. This CDR3 spans 15 amino acids. The germline gives CDR1 KGHSH, CDR2 LQKENI. The V and J ends lost 4 bases and 4 bases, in that order; junction bases with no gene match: 6. The chain's CDR3 is CASSRGASGYNEQFF. In nucleotides, the CDR3 is TGTGCCAGCTCACGTGGTGCTAGCGGGTACAATGAGCAGTTCTTC.

Only a few counts were recorded for this clonotype. A clone one base away is much larger, so this may be a read error. DNA for the CDR3: TGTGCCAGCAGTTTATCGGGACCGGGGGAGACCCAGCACTTC. Amino acid sequence: CASSLSGPGETQHF. V gene TRBV28 combines with J gene TRBJ2-5, with TRBD2 as a possible D gene (6 bases). Germline CDR1 MDHEN, CDR2 SYDVKM. The CDR3 spans 14 residues.

On this clonotype: One base away lies a much larger clone, so this may be a sequencing read error. The chain recombines TRBV28 with TRBJ2-5, with D hard to call. This CDR3 is 14 amino acids long. The germline V gene encodes CDR1 MDHEN and CDR2 SYDVKM. V lost 5 bases to trimming and J lost 5 bases, with 15 bases between them. The CDR3 spells CASSPPWDWETQYF. The CDR3 DNA is TGTGCCAGCAGTCCCCCGTGGGATTGGGAGACCCAGTACTTC. The whole variable domain, filled in from reference TRBV28 and TRBJ2-5, reads DVKVTQSSRYLVKRTGEKVFLECVQDMDHENMFWYRQDPGLGLRLIYFSYDVKMKEKGDIPEGYSVSREKKERFSLILESASTNQTSMYLCASSPPWDWETQYFGPGTRLLVL.